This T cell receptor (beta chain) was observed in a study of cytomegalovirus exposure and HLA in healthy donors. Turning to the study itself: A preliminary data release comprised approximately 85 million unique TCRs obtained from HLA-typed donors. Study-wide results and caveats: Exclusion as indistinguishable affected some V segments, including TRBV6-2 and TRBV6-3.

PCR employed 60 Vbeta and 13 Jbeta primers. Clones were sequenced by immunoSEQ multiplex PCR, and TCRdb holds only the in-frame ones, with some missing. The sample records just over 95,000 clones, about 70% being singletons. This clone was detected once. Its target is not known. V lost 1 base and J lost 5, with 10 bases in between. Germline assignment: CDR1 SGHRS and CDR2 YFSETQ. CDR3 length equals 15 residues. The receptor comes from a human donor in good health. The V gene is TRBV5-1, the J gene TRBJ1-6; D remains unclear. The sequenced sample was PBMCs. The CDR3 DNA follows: TGCGCCAGCAGCTTGCTACAGAACAATAATTCACCCCTCCACTTT. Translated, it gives CASSLLQNNNSPLHF.